Following are 3 T cell receptor beta chains from one sample sequenced in a study of blood T cells in healthy people across ages. Primed by a sample-barcoded 5' primer and a J-beta primer mix, a second PCR proceeded for about 6 to 11 cycles. TCRdb analysed the 5' RACE reads with MiXCR anew, one entry per CDR3 protein. The sample records about 1.5 million distinct CDR3 sequences, around 40% being singletons. Source material: blood. The source of these receptors is a woman under 30 in good health.

This clonotype showed up just a few times. The chain joins TRBV27 to TRBJ1-6; the D gene is possibly TRBD1 (5 bases). The germline V gene encodes CDR1 MNHEY and CDR2 SMNVEV (reference sequence). This CDR3 has 16 amino acids. The V end was cut by 2 bases, the J end by 7 bases, with 15 bases between. CDR3 region: CASSLGQGLENSPLHF. The CDR3 coding sequence is TGTGCCAGCAGTTTAGGGCAGGGCCTGGAAAATTCACCCCTCCACTTT.

This chain uses TRBV29-1 with TRBJ1-3; 7 bases match TRBD1. This CDR3 has 17 amino acids. CDR1 SQVTM and CDR2 ANQGSEA come from the germline V gene. With 5 bases clipped from V and 0 bases from J, the junction kept 13 bases outside the gene matches. CDR3 loop: CSVKRDTGATSGNTIYF. The DNA of the CDR3 is TGCAGCGTTAAGCGGGATACAGGGGCTACCTCTGGAAACACCATATATTTT.

In its sample, this clonotype was seen a few times. V and J are TRBV6-6 and TRBJ2-2; 8 nucleotides align to TRBD2. Germline values: CDR1 MNHNY, CDR2 SVGAGI (reference sequence). V lost 5 bases, J lost 2 bases, and 4 bases stayed unmatched. The CDR3 has 15 amino acids. Here the CDR3 reads CASSILAANTGELFF. The CDR3 region has the DNA TGTGCCAGCAGTATACTAGCGGCAAACACCGGGGAGCTGTTTTTT.